Sequencing of this T cell receptor (beta chain) was carried out in a study of cytotoxic CD8 clonotypes in ibrutinib-treated CLL. About the research overall: For this cohort, patients were around eleven relapsed/refractory and about 16 treatment-naive, while 17 were IGHV unmutated. Findings and caveats of the study: Clonality was higher at baseline than in age-matched healthy donors and tracked circulating CD8+ T-cell counts.

Germline V gene sequence: CDR1 SNHLY, CDR2 FYNNEI. V shed 7 bases and J shed 3 bases, with 9 bases lying between them. CDR3 size: 12 residues. The method was immunoSEQ multiplex PCR; TCRdb's version includes in-frame clones alone and lacks a portion of them. The repertoire consists of more than 200,000 clones, with about four fifths occurring once and the leading ten covering about an eighth. Of note for this clone: Its antigen is unknown.

The receptor's source is a human donor with chronic lymphocytic leukemia. This chain joins TRBV2 and TRBJ1-1; a weak D match, TRBD1 (5 bases). This material consisted of PBMCs, taken after 12 months of ibrutinib treatment. Written as DNA, the CDR3 is TGTGCCAGCATTACGACAGACACTGAAGCTTTCTTT. Amino acid sequence: CASITTDTEAFF.